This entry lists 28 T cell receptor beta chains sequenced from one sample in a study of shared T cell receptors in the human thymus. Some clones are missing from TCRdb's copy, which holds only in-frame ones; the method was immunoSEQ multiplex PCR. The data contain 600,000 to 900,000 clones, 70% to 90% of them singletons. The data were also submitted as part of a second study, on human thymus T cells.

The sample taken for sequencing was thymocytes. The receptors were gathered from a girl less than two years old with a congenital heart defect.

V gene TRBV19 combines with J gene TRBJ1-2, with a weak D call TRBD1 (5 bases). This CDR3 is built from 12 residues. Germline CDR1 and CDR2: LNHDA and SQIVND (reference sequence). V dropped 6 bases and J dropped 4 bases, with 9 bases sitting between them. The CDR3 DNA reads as TGTGCCAGTAGAAGACAGTCCTATGGCTACACCTTC. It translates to CASRRQSYGYTF.

CDR3: CASSTGGGQFF. Here the CDR3 DNA reads TGTGCCAGCAGTACCGGGGGGGGGCAGTTCTTC. V gene TRBV6-5 combines with J gene TRBJ2-1, with TRBD2 matching 8 bases. CDR1 and CDR2 from the germline V gene are MNHEY and SVGAGI. V lost 5 bases, J lost 12 bases, and 3 bases stayed unmatched. The CDR3 contains 11 residues.

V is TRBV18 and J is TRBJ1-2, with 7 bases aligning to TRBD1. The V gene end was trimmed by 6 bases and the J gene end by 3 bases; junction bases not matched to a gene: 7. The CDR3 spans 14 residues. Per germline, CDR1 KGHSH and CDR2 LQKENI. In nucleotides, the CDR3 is TGTGCCAGCTCTCACCGGGACAGAGACTATGGCTACACCTTC. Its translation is CASSHRDRDYGYTF.

DNA for the CDR3: TGTGCCAGCAGCTTGGCCTTAAGTTGGGCAGGAACCTACGAGCAGTACTTC. Amino acids: CASSLALSWAGTYEQYF. This chain joins TRBV5-6 and TRBJ2-7, with D uncertain. V was cut by 0 bases and J by 2 bases, with 18 bases left in between. Germline V gene lookup returns CDR1 SGHDT and CDR2 YYEEEE. CDR3 length: 17 amino acids. Full variable domain (remainder filled in from reference TRBV5-6 and TRBJ2-7): DAGVTQSPTHLIKTRGQQVTLRCSPKSGHDTVSWYQQALGQGPQFIFQYYEEEERQRGNFPDRFSGHQFPNYSSELNVNALLLGDSALYLCASSLALSWAGTYEQYFGPGTRLTVT.

Here the CDR3 reads CASSFPVGFGEQYF. CDR3 coding DNA: TGTGCCAGCAGCTTCCCCGTGGGCTTTGGGGAGCAGTACTTC. The chain employs TRBV7-2 and TRBJ2-7; no clear D. V lost 3 bases, J lost 7 bases, and 16 bases lay in between. Germline V gene data show CDR1 as SGHTA and CDR2 as FQGNSA. The CDR3 runs 14 residues.

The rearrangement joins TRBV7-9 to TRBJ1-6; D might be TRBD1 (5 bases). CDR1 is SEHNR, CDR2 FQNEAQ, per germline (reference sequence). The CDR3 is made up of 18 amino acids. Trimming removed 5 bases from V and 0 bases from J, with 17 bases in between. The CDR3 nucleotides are TGTGCCAGCAGCCCCCGATGGGTCGGGGGCTCCTATAATTCACCCCTCCACTTT. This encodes CASSPRWVGGSYNSPLHF.

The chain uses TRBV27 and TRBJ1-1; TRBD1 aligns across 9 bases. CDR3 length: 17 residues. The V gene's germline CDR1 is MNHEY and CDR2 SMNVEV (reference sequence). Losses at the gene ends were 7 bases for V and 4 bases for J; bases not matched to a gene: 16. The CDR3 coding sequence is TGTGCCAGCAACTTATTCCGGGACAGGGCACTCGGCACTGAAGCTTTCTTT. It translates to CASNLFRDRALGTEAFF.

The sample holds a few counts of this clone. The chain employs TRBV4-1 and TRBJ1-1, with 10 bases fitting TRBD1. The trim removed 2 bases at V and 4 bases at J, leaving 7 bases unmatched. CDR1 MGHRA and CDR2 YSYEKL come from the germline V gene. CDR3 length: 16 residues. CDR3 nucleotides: TGCGCCAGCAGCCAACTGGGACAGGGGAGGCGCACTGAAGCTTTCTTT. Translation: CASSQLGQGRRTEAFF.

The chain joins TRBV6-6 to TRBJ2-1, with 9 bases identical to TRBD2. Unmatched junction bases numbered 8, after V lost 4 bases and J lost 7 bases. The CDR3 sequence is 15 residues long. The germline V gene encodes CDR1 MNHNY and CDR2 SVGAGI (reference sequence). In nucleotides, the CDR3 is TGTGCCAGCAGTTTGCGGGGGGGCTTTTTGAATGAGCAGTTCTTC. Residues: CASSLRGGFLNEQFF.

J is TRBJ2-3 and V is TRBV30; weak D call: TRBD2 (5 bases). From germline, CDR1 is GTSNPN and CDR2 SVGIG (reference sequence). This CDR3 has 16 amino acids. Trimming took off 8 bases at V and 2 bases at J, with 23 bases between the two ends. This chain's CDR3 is CARKEWESNLTDTQYF. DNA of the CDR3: TGTGCCCGGAAGGAGTGGGAGTCGAACCTCACAGATACGCAGTATTTT.

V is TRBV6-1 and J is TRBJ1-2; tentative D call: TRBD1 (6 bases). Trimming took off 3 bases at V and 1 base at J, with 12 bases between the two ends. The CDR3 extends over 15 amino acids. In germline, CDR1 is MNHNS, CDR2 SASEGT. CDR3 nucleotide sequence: TGTGCCAGCAGTGAGAGACAGGTCATTAACTATGGCTACACCTTC. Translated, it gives CASSERQVINYGYTF.

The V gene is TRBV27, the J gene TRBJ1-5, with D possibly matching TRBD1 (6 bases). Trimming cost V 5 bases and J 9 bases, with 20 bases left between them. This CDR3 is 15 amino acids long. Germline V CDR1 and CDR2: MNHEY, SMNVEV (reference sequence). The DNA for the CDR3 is TGTGCCAGCAGTACCGGACAGTGGGCCGCGGGGCCCCAGCATTTT. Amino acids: CASSTGQWAAGPQHF.

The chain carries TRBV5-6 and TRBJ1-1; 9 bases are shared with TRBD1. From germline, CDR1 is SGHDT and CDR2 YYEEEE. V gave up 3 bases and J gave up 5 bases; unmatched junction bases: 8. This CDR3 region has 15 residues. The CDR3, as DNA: TGTGCCAGCAGCTCGGGGACAGGGCTTCATACTGAAGCTTTCTTT. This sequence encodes CASSSGTGLHTEAFF. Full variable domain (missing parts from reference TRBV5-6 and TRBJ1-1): DAGVTQSPTHLIKTRGQQVTLRCSPKSGHDTVSWYQQALGQGPQFIFQYYEEEERQRGNFPDRFSGHQFPNYSSELNVNALLLGDSALYLCASSSGTGLHTEAFFGQGTRLTVV.

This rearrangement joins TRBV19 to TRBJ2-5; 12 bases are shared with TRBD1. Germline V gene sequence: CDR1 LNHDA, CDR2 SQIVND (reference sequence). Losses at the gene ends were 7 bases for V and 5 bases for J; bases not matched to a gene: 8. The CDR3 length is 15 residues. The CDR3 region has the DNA TGTGCCAGTACCCCGGGACAGGGGGCATGTGAGACCCAGTACTTC. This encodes CASTPGQGACETQYF.

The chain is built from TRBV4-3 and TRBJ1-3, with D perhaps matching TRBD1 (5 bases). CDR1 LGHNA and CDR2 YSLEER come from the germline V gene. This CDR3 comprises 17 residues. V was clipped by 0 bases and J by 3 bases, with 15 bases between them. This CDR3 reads CASSQDGRVGSGNTIYF. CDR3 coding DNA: TGCGCCAGCAGCCAAGACGGCAGGGTGGGCAGTGGAAACACCATATATTTT.

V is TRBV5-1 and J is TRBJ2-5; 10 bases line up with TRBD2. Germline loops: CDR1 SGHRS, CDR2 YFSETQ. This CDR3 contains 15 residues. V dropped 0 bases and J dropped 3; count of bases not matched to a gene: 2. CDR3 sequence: CASSLDLAGEETQYF. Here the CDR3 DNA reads TGCGCCAGCAGCTTGGATCTAGCGGGGGAAGAGACCCAGTACTTC.

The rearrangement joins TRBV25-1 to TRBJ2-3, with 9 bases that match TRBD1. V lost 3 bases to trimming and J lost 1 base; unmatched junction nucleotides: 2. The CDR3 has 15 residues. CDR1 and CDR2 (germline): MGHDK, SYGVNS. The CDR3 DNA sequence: TGTGCCAGCAGTGAGGGACAGGGTGGCACAGATACGCAGTATTTT. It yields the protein CASSEGQGGTDTQYF.

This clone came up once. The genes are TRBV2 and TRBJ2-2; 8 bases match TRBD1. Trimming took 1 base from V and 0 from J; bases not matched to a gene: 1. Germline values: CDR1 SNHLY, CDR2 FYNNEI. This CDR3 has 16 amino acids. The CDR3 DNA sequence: TGTGCCAGCAGTGAAGGACAGGGGTCGAACACCGGGGAGCTGTTTTTT. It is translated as CASSEGQGSNTGELFF.

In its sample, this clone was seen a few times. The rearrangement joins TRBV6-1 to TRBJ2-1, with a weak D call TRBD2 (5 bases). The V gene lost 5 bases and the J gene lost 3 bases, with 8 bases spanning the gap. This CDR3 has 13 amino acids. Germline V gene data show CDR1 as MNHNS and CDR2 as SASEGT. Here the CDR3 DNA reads TGTGCCAGCAGTCAAGACTACTACAATGAGCAGTTCTTC. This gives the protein CASSQDYYNEQFF.

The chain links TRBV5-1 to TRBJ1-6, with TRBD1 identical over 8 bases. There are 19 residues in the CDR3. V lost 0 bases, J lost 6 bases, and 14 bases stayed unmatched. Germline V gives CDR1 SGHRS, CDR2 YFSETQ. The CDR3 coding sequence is TGCGCCAGCAGCTTGGATTGGTCGTACAGGGGGAGACGTAATTCACCCCTCCACTTT. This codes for CASSLDWSYRGRRNSPLHF.

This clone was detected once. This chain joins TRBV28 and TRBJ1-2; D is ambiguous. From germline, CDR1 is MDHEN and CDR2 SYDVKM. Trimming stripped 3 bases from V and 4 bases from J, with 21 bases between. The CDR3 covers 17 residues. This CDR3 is CASSLPNSPKILYGYTF. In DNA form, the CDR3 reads TGTGCCAGCAGTTTGCCCAATAGTCCCAAGATCCTCTATGGCTACACCTTC.

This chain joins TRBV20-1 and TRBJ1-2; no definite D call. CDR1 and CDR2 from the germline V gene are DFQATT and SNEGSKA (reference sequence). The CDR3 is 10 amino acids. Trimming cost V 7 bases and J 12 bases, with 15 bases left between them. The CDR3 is CSGRGPGHTF. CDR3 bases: TGCAGTGGTCGGGGTCCAGGTCACACCTTC.

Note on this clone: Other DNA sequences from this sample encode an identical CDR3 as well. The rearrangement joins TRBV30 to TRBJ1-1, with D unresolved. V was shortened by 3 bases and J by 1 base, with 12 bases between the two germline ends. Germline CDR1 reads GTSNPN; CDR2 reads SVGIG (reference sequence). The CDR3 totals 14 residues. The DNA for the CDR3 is TGTGCCTGGAGCCCAGGATCCCCGAACACTGAAGCTTTCTTT. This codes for CAWSPGSPNTEAFF.

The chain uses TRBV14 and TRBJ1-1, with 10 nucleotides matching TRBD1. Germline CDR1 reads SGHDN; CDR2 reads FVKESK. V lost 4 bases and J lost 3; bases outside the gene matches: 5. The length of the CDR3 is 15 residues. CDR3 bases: TGTGCCAGCAGCCTGACCGGGACAGGGGACACTGAAGCTTTCTTT. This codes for CASSLTGTGDTEAFF.

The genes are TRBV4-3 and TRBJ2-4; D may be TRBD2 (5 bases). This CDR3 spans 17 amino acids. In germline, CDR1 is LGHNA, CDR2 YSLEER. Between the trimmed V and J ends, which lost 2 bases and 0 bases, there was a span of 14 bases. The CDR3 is CASSQQTDSLAKNIQYF. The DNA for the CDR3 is TGCGCCAGCAGCCAACAAACGGACTCACTAGCCAAAAACATTCAGTACTTC.

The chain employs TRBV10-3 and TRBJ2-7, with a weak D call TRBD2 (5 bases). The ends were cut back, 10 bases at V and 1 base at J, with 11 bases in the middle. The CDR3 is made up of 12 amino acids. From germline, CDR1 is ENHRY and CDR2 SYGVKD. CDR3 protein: CATGIISYEQYF. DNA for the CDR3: TGTGCCACCGGGATCATATCCTACGAGCAGTACTTC.

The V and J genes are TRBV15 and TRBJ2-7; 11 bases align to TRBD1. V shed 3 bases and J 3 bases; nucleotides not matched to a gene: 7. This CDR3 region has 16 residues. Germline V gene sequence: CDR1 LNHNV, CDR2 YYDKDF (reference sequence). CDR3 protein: CATSSNGTGGFYEQYF. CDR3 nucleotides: TGTGCCACCAGCAGTAACGGGACAGGGGGTTTCTACGAGCAGTACTTC.

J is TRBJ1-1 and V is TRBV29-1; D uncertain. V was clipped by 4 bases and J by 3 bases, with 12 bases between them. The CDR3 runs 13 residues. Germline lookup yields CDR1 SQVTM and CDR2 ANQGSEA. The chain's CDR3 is CSVGGGRDTEAFF. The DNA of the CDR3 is TGCAGCGTTGGCGGAGGGAGGGACACTGAAGCTTTCTTT.